One sample yielded the 19 T cell receptor beta chains listed below, sequenced in a study of vaccination effects on CD4 cells after COVID-19. Before sequencing took place, the ViraFEST assay used viral peptide pools to expand antigen-specific CD4+ T cells. Following a 10-day culture, CD4+ T cells were purified. Vaccine recipients, nucleocapsid antibody negative, had no prior SARS-CoV-2 infection. These receptors' antigens are unknown. TCRdb's copy holds only in-frame clones and misses some; the assay was immunoSEQ multiplex PCR. The repertoire consists of about 41,000 clones, with around 77% occurring once and the leading ten covering roughly 3.1%. This material consisted of CD4+ T cells from PBMCs cultured with HCoV-NL63 spike peptides, taken before COVID-19 vaccination. These receptors were obtained from a human donor who received a COVID-19 vaccine.

Turning to this clone: One junction end does not reproduce the germline sequence, and a read error may be involved. The rearrangement links TRBV6-6 to TRBJ2-1; tentatively, D is TRBD2 (6 bases). CDR3 size: 12 residues. CDR1 is MNHNY, CDR2 SVGAGI, per germline (reference sequence). CDR3 sequence: CASSYLRGSRLF. CDR3 DNA sequence: TGTGCCAGCAGTTACTTGCGGGGTTCGAGGCTCTTC.

The chain couples TRBV7-2 to TRBJ1-5; a weak D match, TRBD1 (6 bases). Trimming left V 5 bases short and J 4 bases short, with 12 bases between. CDR1 and CDR2 (germline): SGHTA, FQGNSA. The CDR3 spans 14 residues. The chain's CDR3 is CASSPRGGNQPQHF. The CDR3 nucleotides are TGTGCCAGCAGCCCTAGGGGGGGGAATCAGCCCCAGCATTTT.

This clone appeared a few times. The genes are TRBV25-1 and TRBJ2-3; D is perhaps TRBD1 (5 bases). Germline V gene lookup returns CDR1 MGHDK and CDR2 SYGVNS. This CDR3 is 14 amino acids long. Trimming took off 0 bases at V and 6 bases at J, with 10 bases between the two ends. CDR3 loop: CASSEYTGSDTQYF. CDR3 nucleotides: TGTGCCAGCAGTGAATATACAGGATCGGATACGCAGTATTTT.

This chain connects TRBV5-1 to TRBJ2-1, with a tentative D call TRBD2 (5 bases). Deletions cut 2 bases from V and 3 bases from J, with 12 bases between. The CDR3 length is 15 residues. Germline V gene data show CDR1 as SGHRS and CDR2 as YFSETQ. CDR3 DNA sequence: TGCGCCAGCAGCTTTTTATCCGGGAACTACAATGAGCAGTTCTTC. This gives the protein CASSFLSGNYNEQFF.

The genes are TRBV2 and TRBJ1-4; D is unclear. This CDR3 is 13 amino acids long. Looked up from germline, CDR1 is SNHLY and CDR2 is FYNNEI. V was shortened by 7 bases and J by 7 bases, with 13 bases between the two germline ends. The CDR3 region has the DNA TGTGCCAGCAACCCGAGAAAGGGTGAAAAACTGTTTTTT. The encoded protein is CASNPRKGEKLFF.

This rearrangement joins TRBV2 to TRBJ1-5; D possibly corresponds to TRBD1 (5 bases). This CDR3 has 14 residues. The germline V gene has CDR1 SNHLY and CDR2 FYNNEI. V lost 4 bases and J lost 6, with 13 bases in between. CDR3: CASSAGTGGQPQHF. DNA of the CDR3: TGTGCCAGCAGTGCGGGGACCGGGGGTCAGCCCCAGCATTTT.

This chain joins TRBV4-1 and TRBJ1-6; D is unresolved. Germline V CDR1 and CDR2: MGHRA, YSYEKL. This CDR3 is built from 15 residues. V lost 3 bases, J lost 1 base, and 7 bases lay in between. Here the CDR3 reads CASSHQISYNSPLHF. DNA of the CDR3: TGCGCCAGCAGCCATCAGATTTCCTATAATTCACCCCTCCACTTT.

The chain joins TRBV19 to TRBJ1-1; 9 positions match TRBD1. Trimming removed 5 bases from V and 5 bases from J; junction bases left unmatched: 9. Germline V gene lookup returns CDR1 LNHDA and CDR2 SQIVND (reference sequence). This CDR3 region has 15 residues. The CDR3 region is CASSSRTGVGTEAFF. CDR3 sequence (DNA): TGTGCCAGTAGTTCTAGGACAGGGGTCGGTACTGAAGCTTTCTTT.

The rearrangement links TRBV18 to TRBJ2-5; TRBD2 agrees at 7 bases. The germline V gene encodes CDR1 KGHSH and CDR2 LQKENI. The trim removed 3 bases at V and 2 bases at J, leaving 9 bases unmatched. There are 16 residues in the CDR3. The CDR3 DNA reads TGTGCCAGCTCACCCCCCAAAGCGGGGTCTCAAGAGACCCAGTACTTC. This codes for CASSPPKAGSQETQYF.

This chain uses TRBV7-2 with TRBJ2-5; D is tentatively TRBD1 or TRBD2 (5 bases each). Looked up from germline, CDR1 is SGHTA and CDR2 is FQGNSA. V lost 3 bases and J 3 bases, leaving 17 bases between the germline ends. The length of the CDR3 is 16 residues. Here the CDR3 DNA reads TGTGCCAGCAGCTTGTTTAGTCGACGGGGCGAAGAGACCCAGTACTTC. Its translation: CASSLFSRRGEETQYF.

This clone was recorded only once. The chain uses TRBV2 and TRBJ2-7; D is possibly TRBD1 (6 bases). V was cut by 4 bases and J by 4 bases, with 11 bases left in between. The CDR3 totals 13 residues. Germline V CDR1 and CDR2: SNHLY, FYNNEI. The CDR3 is CASSVGGSYEQYV. The CDR3 nucleotides read TGTGCCAGCAGTGTTGGGGGCTCTTACGAGCAGTACGTC.

The chain joins TRBV5-4 to TRBJ1-4; TRBD1 is a possible D gene (5 bases). The CDR3 covers 14 residues. Germline V gene sequence: CDR1 SGHNT, CDR2 YYREEE (reference sequence). Trimming pared 4 bases from V and 5 bases from J, leaving 12 bases between. The CDR3 sequence: CASSNRDGNEKLFF. In DNA, the CDR3 is TGTGCCAGCAGCAACCGGGACGGGAATGAAAAACTGTTTTTT.

The rearrangement uses TRBV5-1 and TRBJ2-1; 7 nucleotides match TRBD1. This CDR3 contains 15 residues. The germline V gene encodes CDR1 SGHRS and CDR2 YFSETQ. The ends lost 1 base at V and 4 bases at J; junction bases unmatched: 5. The CDR3 loop reads CASSLSQGDYNEQFF. The DNA for the CDR3 is TGCGCCAGCAGCTTGAGTCAGGGGGATTACAATGAGCAGTTCTTC.

This clone was seen only a few times. This sequence joins TRBV7-9 and TRBJ1-2, with TRBD1 as a possible D gene (6 bases). The CDR3 has 13 residues. V lost 4 bases, J lost 5 bases, and 11 bases lay in between. Looked up from germline, CDR1 is SEHNR and CDR2 is FQNEAQ (reference sequence). The CDR3 nucleotides are TGTGCCAGCAGCTCCGACACAGGGTATGGCTACACCTTC. Translated: CASSSDTGYGYTF.

A few counts support this clone. The chain has TRBV6-4 and TRBJ2-7; the match to TRBD1 covers 7 bases. The CDR3 sequence is 12 residues long. Germline values: CDR1 MRHNA, CDR2 SNTAGT. With 8 bases clipped from V and 7 bases from J, the junction kept 8 bases outside the gene matches. CDR3 sequence (DNA): TGTGCCAGCCCCGACAGGGTGGAGGAGCAGTACGTC. It is translated as CASPDRVEEQYV.

CDR3: CASADREGTEAFF. In DNA, the CDR3 is TGTGCCAGTGCGGACAGGGAGGGCACTGAAGCTTTCTTT. The chain couples TRBV19 to TRBJ1-1; 8 nucleotides align to TRBD1. Germline V CDR1 and CDR2: LNHDA, SQIVND (reference sequence). This CDR3 comprises 13 residues. Losses at the gene ends were 8 bases for V and 4 bases for J; bases not matched to a gene: 6.

This clone was seen a few times. The V and J genes are TRBV10-1 and TRBJ1-2, with D uncertain. The CDR3 loop spans 13 amino acids. With 3 bases removed from V and 2 bases from J, the gap between germline ends came to 7 bases. The germline gives CDR1 WNHNN, CDR2 SYGVQD (reference sequence). The CDR3 region is CASSDGPNYGYTF. CDR3 DNA sequence: TGCGCCAGCAGTGATGGACCGAACTATGGCTACACCTTC.

The chain links TRBV6-5 to TRBJ1-1, with 7 bases lining up with TRBD1. The CDR3 length is 13 residues. The trim removed 5 bases at V and 5 bases at J, leaving 5 bases unmatched. Germline CDR1 and CDR2: MNHEY and SVGAGI. CDR3 bases: TGTGCCAGCAGTCCAAACAGGGGTACTGAAGCTTTCTTT. Translation gives CASSPNRGTEAFF.

The chain joins TRBV4-2 to TRBJ1-6; unclear D gene. From germline, CDR1 is LGHNA and CDR2 YNFKEQ. CDR3 length: 15 amino acids. V lost 0 bases and J lost 4, with 7 bases in between. The CDR3 protein is CASSQDRSYNSPLHF. The CDR3 nucleotides read TGTGCCAGCAGCCAAGACCGGAGTTATAATTCACCCCTCCACTTT.